These 13 T cell receptor beta chains came from one sample sequenced in a study of blood T cell repertoires in COVID-19. Data came from immunoSEQ multiplex PCR; TCRdb stores just in-frame clones and leaves some out. The repertoire consists of just over 650,000 clones, with around 89% occurring once and the leading ten covering 0.2% to 0.3%. The sample was peripheral blood. The source is a woman younger than 30 with acute or convalescent COVID-19.

The V and J genes are TRBV6-5 and TRBJ1-5; the D is unclear. The CDR3 is 14 amino acids. V dropped 10 bases and J dropped 4 bases, with 17 bases sitting between them. The germline V gene encodes CDR1 MNHEY and CDR2 SVGAGI. DNA of the CDR3: TGTGCCACCCTCGGGGTCGTCCAAAATCAGCCCCAGCATTTT. This codes for CATLGVVQNQPQHF.

This chain connects TRBV6-5 to TRBJ1-1, with 8 bases identical to TRBD1. Trimming took 6 bases from V and 11 from J; bases not matched to a gene: 8. This CDR3 spans 12 amino acids. Germline V gene data show CDR1 as MNHEY and CDR2 as SVGAGI. The CDR3 spells CASRDRDGPAFF. CDR3 coding DNA: TGTGCCAGCAGGGACAGGGACGGTCCTGCTTTCTTT.

V is TRBV7-2 and J is TRBJ2-1; D is perhaps TRBD1 (5 bases). This CDR3 comprises 15 residues. Trimming left V 1 base short and J 10 bases short, with 17 bases between. Germline V CDR1 and CDR2: SGHTA, FQGNSA. For the CDR3, the DNA is TGTGCCAGCAGCTTAGAAGGATTGGGCAGGACAGAGCAGTTCTTC. Protein: CASSLEGLGRTEQFF.

The CDR3, as DNA: TGTGCCAGCAGCCTTCGGGACAGGGTGCATGGCTACACCTTC. It specifies CASSLRDRVHGYTF. The chain carries TRBV3-1 (or the pseudogene TRBV3-2) and TRBJ1-2, with 9 bases aligning to TRBD1. This CDR3 is built from 14 residues. With V trimmed by 4 bases and J by 6 bases, 6 bases remained unmatched. CDR1 and CDR2 (germline): LGHDT, YNNKEL (reference sequence).

The V call is TRBV29-1, the J call TRBJ1-2; tentative D call: TRBD1 (6 bases). Trimming took 4 bases from V and 2 from J, leaving 11 bases between them. CDR1 and CDR2 from the germline V gene are SQVTM and ANQGSEA. The CDR3 contains 13 residues. CDR3 nucleotide sequence: TGCAGCGTTGCGGACGGGACAAACTATGGCTACACCTTC. Translation: CSVADGTNYGYTF.

This rearrangement joins TRBV6-6 to TRBJ1-6, with D hard to call. CDR1 and CDR2 (germline): MNHNY, SVGAGI (reference sequence). The CDR3 covers 15 residues. With 7 bases removed from V and 8 bases from J, the gap between germline ends came to 18 bases. The CDR3 sequence is CASTFKTSGDSPLHF. In DNA form, the CDR3 reads TGTGCCAGCACATTTAAGACATCCGGGGATTCACCCCTCCACTTT.

The chain has TRBV18 and TRBJ2-7, with D tentatively TRBD1 (6 bases). V lost 6 bases, J lost 5 bases, and 8 bases lay in between. This CDR3 contains 11 residues. CDR1 KGHSH and CDR2 LQKENI come from the germline V gene. The CDR3 region is CASSRQDEQYF. CDR3 bases: TGTGCCAGCTCTCGACAGGACGAGCAGTACTTC.

This chain uses TRBV5-4 with TRBJ2-5; D is ambiguous. Trimming cost V 2 bases and J 2 bases, with 10 bases left between them. Per germline, CDR1 SGHNT and CDR2 YYREEE (reference sequence). The CDR3 sequence is 14 residues long. CDR3 coding DNA: TGTGCCAGCAGCTTTCTGGGCTGGCAAGAGACCCAGTACTTC. It is translated as CASSFLGWQETQYF.

Comments on this clone: The same CDR3 arises from other DNA sequences in this sample as well. The CDR3 bases are TGCAGCGGGCGCCAGGGGAACACTGAAGCTTTCTTT. Translating gives CSGRQGNTEAFF. The J gene is TRBJ1-1, the V gene TRBV29-1; weak D call: TRBD1 (5 bases). V shed 7 bases and J shed 1 base, with 10 bases lying between them. The CDR3 extends over 12 amino acids. Germline V gene data show CDR1 as SQVTM and CDR2 as ANQGSEA.

Regarding this clone: The identical CDR3 is also encoded by other nucleotide sequences in the sample. V gene TRBV19 combines with J gene TRBJ1-5, with D possibly TRBD1 on 5 matching bases. V was trimmed by 1 base and J by 0 bases, leaving 7 bases between them. The CDR3 loop spans 15 amino acids. Germline CDR1 and CDR2: LNHDA and SQIVND (reference sequence). This chain's CDR3 is CASSIVDSSNQPQHF. CDR3 sequence (DNA): TGTGCCAGTAGTATAGTAGACAGTAGCAATCAGCCCCAGCATTTT. Based on the CDR3 plus reference TRBV19 and TRBJ1-5, the full variable domain is DGGITQSPKYLFRKEGQNVTLSCEQNLNHDAMYWYRQDPGQGLRLIYYSQIVNDFQKGDIAEGYSVSREKKESFPLTVTSAQKNPTAFYLCASSIVDSSNQPQHFGDGTRLSIL.

This chain links TRBV30 with TRBJ1-1, with D uncertain. V shed 3 bases and J shed 1 base, with 9 bases lying between them. Germline lookup yields CDR1 GTSNPN and CDR2 SVGIG (reference sequence). This CDR3 spans 13 amino acids. The CDR3 protein is CAWSRGSNTEAFF. DNA of the CDR3: TGTGCCTGGAGCCGAGGTTCGAACACTGAAGCTTTCTTT.

This chain links TRBV29-1 with TRBJ2-2; D might be TRBD2 (6 bases). Germline V gene sequence: CDR1 SQVTM, CDR2 ANQGSEA. V lost 4 bases, J lost 6 bases, and 18 bases lay in between. The CDR3 has 15 amino acids. The CDR3 DNA is TGCAGCGTTGCGTCTGAGGGGTCTAGCGCCGGGGAGCTGTTTTTT. This codes for CSVASEGSSAGELFF.

The rearrangement joins TRBV7-3 to TRBJ2-1; D is possibly TRBD2 (5 bases). V was clipped by 5 bases and J by 3 bases, with 17 bases between them. CDR1 is SGHTA and CDR2 is FQGTGA in the germline V gene. The CDR3 spans 16 residues. CDR3 protein: CASSPSVAGNYNEQFF. For the CDR3, the DNA is TGTGCCAGCAGCCCCTCGGTGGCGGGCAACTACAATGAGCAGTTCTTC. Supplemented by reference TRBV7-3 and TRBJ2-1, the full variable domain reads GAGVSQTPSNKVTEKGKYVELRCDPISGHTALYWYRQSLGQGPEFLIYFQGTGAADDSGLPNDRFFAVRPEGSVSTLKIQRTERGDSAVYLCASSPSVAGNYNEQFFGPGTRLTVL.